A selection of T cell receptor beta chains follows, all from one sample in a study of blood T cell repertoires in COVID-19. Sequenced by immunoSEQ multiplex PCR; TCRdb stores in-frame clones only, minus some. The table lists around 250,000 clones, roughly 80% of them singletons. The sequenced sample was peripheral blood. The receptors originated from a woman aged 18-29 years with acute or convalescent COVID-19. Both conserved end residues are part of each CDR3. The D gene is left open where the match is weak. For some rows the clone size is stated as once, few or many, or as a class when expanded; others skip it.

TRBV9	.	TRBJ2-1	TRBD2	CASSVGVASGWSEQFF	TGTGCCAGCAGCGTAGGAGTGGCTAGCGGATGGAGTGAGCAGTTCTTC
TRBV6-2/TRBV6-3	.	TRBJ1-5	TRBD1	CASSYPRTGVRQPQHF	TGTGCCAGCAGTTACCCGAGGACAGGGGTCCGGCAGCCCCAGCATTTT
TRBV7-9	.	TRBJ1-1	.	CASSPETGTEAFF	TGTGCCAGCAGCCCAGAGACAGGAACTGAAGCTTTCTTT
TRBV13	.	TRBJ2-1	TRBD2	CASSQMTSGRYNEQFF	TGTGCCAGCAGCCAGATGACTAGCGGGAGATACAATGAGCAGTTCTTC
TRBV14	once	TRBJ2-7	TRBD1	CASSPWDREYEQYF	TGTGCCAGCAGCCCCTGGGACAGAGAATACGAGCAGTACTTC
TRBV30	.	TRBJ2-1	.	CAWSNSASYNEQFF	TGTGCCTGGAGTAATAGTGCGTCCTACAATGAGCAGTTCTTC
TRBV11-2	.	TRBJ2-5	.	CASSLDYYRAETQYF	TGTGCCAGCAGCTTAGATTATTACAGGGCTGAGACCCAGTACTTC
TRBV7-2	once	TRBJ2-5	.	CASSLGVGGPETQYF	TGTGCCAGCAGCTTAGGGGTGGGAGGTCCAGAGACCCAGTACTTC
TRBV5-8	.	TRBJ2-3	.	CANPSGRTDTQYF	TGTGCCAACCCCTCTGGGAGGACAGATACGCAGTATTTT
TRBV7-8	few	TRBJ2-3	TRBD1	CASSLDGGQGRIRVNTQYF	TGTGCCAGCAGCTTAGATGGGGGACAGGGCCGGATTAGGGTAAATACGCAGTATTTT
TRBV27	few	TRBJ2-3	.	CASSKGDSTDTQYF	TGTGCCAGCAGTAAGGGGGATAGCACAGATACGCAGTATTTT
TRBV28	.	TRBJ1-4	.	CASSQGNEEKLFF	TGTGCCAGCAGCCAGGGTAACGAGGAAAAACTGTTTTTT
TRBV30	.	TRBJ1-6	.	CAWRSPGNSPLHF	TGTGCCTGGAGAAGTCCAGGGAATTCACCCCTCCACTTT
TRBV18	few	TRBJ2-7	.	CASSPPSGISYEQYF	TGTGCCAGCTCACCACCGTCCGGTATCTCCTACGAGCAGTACTTC
TRBV3-1/TRBV3-2	.	TRBJ2-6	.	CASSQDGGANVLTF	TGTGCCAGCAGCCAAGATGGAGGGGCCAACGTCTTGACTTTC
TRBV7-2	.	TRBJ2-1	.	CASSGRVAYNEQFF	TGTGCCAGCAGTGGGCGGGTAGCCTACAATGAGCAGTTCTTC
TRBV5-1	.	TRBJ1-6	.	CASTPGTGDSPLHF	TGCGCCAGCACCCCCGGGACGGGGGATTCACCCCTCCACTTT
TRBV28	.	TRBJ2-7	TRBD1	CASTPAGGSYEQYF	TGTGCCAGCACCCCGGCAGGGGGCTCCTACGAGCAGTACTTC
TRBV5-1	.	TRBJ1-1	TRBD1	CASSLGQGVVTEAFF	TGCGCCAGCAGCCTAGGACAGGGAGTCGTCACTGAAGCTTTCTTT
TRBV4-3	few	TRBJ2-5	.	CASSPGDRPRGTQYF	TGCGCCAGCAGCCCAGGGGACCGCCCCCGGGGGACCCAGTACTTC
TRBV2	.	TRBJ1-4	TRBD1	CASKIDRGREKLFF	TGTGCCAGCAAAATCGACAGGGGGCGAGAAAAACTGTTTTTT
TRBV30	.	TRBJ2-3	TRBD1	CAWGGQGGDTQYF	TGTGCCTGGGGAGGACAGGGTGGGGATACGCAGTATTTT
TRBV5-1	.	TRBJ1-4	TRBD1	CASSLFGTGNEKLFF	TGCGCCAGCAGCCTCTTCGGGACAGGGAATGAAAAACTGTTTTTT
TRBV28	.	TRBJ1-5	TRBD1	CASSVGTGWNQPQHF	TGTGCCAGCAGCGTGGGGACAGGGTGGAATCAGCCCCAGCATTTT
TRBV27	once	TRBJ1-2	TRBD1	CASSSPGTGEYGYTF	TGTGCCAGCAGTTCCCCCGGGACAGGGGAGTATGGCTACACCTTC
TRBV5-1	once	TRBJ2-7	.	CASSLLAGYEQYF	TGCGCCAGCAGCTTGTTGGCGGGGTACGAGCAGTACTTC
TRBV7-9	few	TRBJ1-5	TRBD1	CASSFGTGGRIGQPQHF	TGTGCCAGCAGCTTTGGGACAGGGGGCCGGATCGGTCAGCCCCAGCATTTT
TRBV19	.	TRBJ2-7	TRBD2	CASSIRLAGAYEQYF	TGTGCCAGTAGTATAAGGCTAGCGGGAGCCTACGAGCAGTACTTC
TRBV11-2	.	TRBJ1-4	.	CASSLGAARQLFF	TGTGCCAGCAGCTTGGGCGCAGCCCGTCAACTGTTTTTT
TRBV5-5	.	TRBJ2-1	.	CASSPTGVNEQFF	TGTGCCAGCAGTCCCACCGGGGTAAATGAGCAGTTCTTC
TRBV30	.	TRBJ2-7	TRBD1	CAWTSGQGPYEQYF	TGTGCCTGGACCTCGGGACAGGGGCCATACGAGCAGTACTTC
TRBV29-1	few	TRBJ2-2	.	CSVEGGAGELFF	TGCAGCGTTGAAGGGGGAGCCGGGGAGCTGTTTTTT
TRBV18	few	TRBJ1-1	.	CASSPTTVNTEAFF	TGTGCCAGCTCACCCACGACAGTGAACACTGAAGCTTTCTTT
TRBV5-1	.	TRBJ2-7	TRBD2	CASSPGGAASYEQYF	TGCGCCAGCAGCCCGGGGGGGGCTGCCTCCTACGAGCAGTACTTC
TRBV27	.	TRBJ1-1	.	CASSLSGFNEAFF	TGTGCCAGCAGTTTGTCAGGGTTTAATGAAGCTTTCTTT
TRBV6-2/TRBV6-3	once	TRBJ1-1	.	CASSYSATVMNTEAFF	TGTGCCAGCAGTTACTCGGCGACAGTTATGAACACTGAAGCTTTCTTT
TRBV6-5	.	TRBJ1-2	.	CASSYSTRGALGYTF	TGTGCCAGCAGTTACTCGACCCGGGGGGCGCTTGGCTACACCTTC
TRBV15	.	TRBJ2-5	TRBD1	CATSRQGTKETQYF	TGTGCCACCAGTCGACAGGGAACAAAAGAGACCCAGTACTTC
TRBV19	.	TRBJ1-5	.	CATIGRGGQPQHF	TGTGCCACCATAGGGAGGGGAGGACAGCCCCAGCATTTT
TRBV6-2/TRBV6-3	.	TRBJ2-7	.	CASSYTLARAYEQYF	TGTGCCAGCAGTTACACGCTTGCTCGAGCCTACGAGCAGTACTTC
TRBV11-2	.	TRBJ2-6	TRBD2	CASSLEMASGSPGANVLTF	TGTGCCAGCAGCTTAGAGATGGCTAGCGGGAGTCCTGGGGCCAACGTCCTGACTTTC
TRBV7-9	.	TRBJ1-6	.	CASSLEGSSYNSPLHF	TGTGCCAGCAGCTTAGAAGGGAGCTCCTATAATTCACCCCTCCACTTT
TRBV6-6	.	TRBJ1-2	.	CASSYVVRANYGYTF	TGTGCCAGCAGTTACGTCGTCAGGGCTAACTATGGCTACACCTTC
TRBV7-8	.	TRBJ1-1	.	CASSQTGSEAFF	TGTGCCAGCAGCCAGACGGGGTCTGAAGCTTTCTTT
TRBV5-1	.	TRBJ1-1	.	CASRIGGTGNTEAFF	TGCGCCTCCAGAATTGGGGGGACGGGAAACACTGAAGCTTTCTTT
TRBV9	.	TRBJ2-1	TRBD1	CASSVGQGAGNEQFF	TGTGCCAGCAGCGTTGGACAGGGGGCTGGCAATGAGCAGTTCTTC
TRBV2	.	TRBJ2-5	TRBD2	CASSGTTQETQYF	TGTGCCAGCAGCGGGACTACCCAAGAGACCCAGTACTTC
TRBV3-1/TRBV3-2	many	TRBJ1-1	.	CASKLGGGTAFF	TGTGCCAGCAAACTGGGCGGGGGCACGGCTTTCTTT
TRBV6-2/TRBV6-3	.	TRBJ1-1	TRBD1	CASSRRTGGTEAFF	TGTGCCAGCAGTCGGAGGACAGGGGGAACTGAAGCTTTCTTT
TRBV11-2	.	TRBJ1-5	.	CASSFGDRASNQPQHF	TGTGCCAGCAGCTTTGGAGACCGAGCTAGCAATCAGCCCCAGCATTTT
TRBV19	.	TRBJ2-7	.	CASSRQVAYEQYF	TGTGCCAGTAGTAGACAGGTCGCCTACGAGCAGTACTTC
TRBV29-1	.	TRBJ1-5	TRBD1	CSVETGGDQPQHF	TGCAGCGTTGAAACAGGGGGAGATCAGCCCCAGCATTTT
TRBV6-5	once	TRBJ2-5	TRBD1	CASSRQGIAQETQYF	TGTGCCAGCAGCCGACAGGGGATAGCCCAAGAGACCCAGTACTTC
TRBV28	.	TRBJ2-3	TRBD2	CASSFGLAGGTQYF	TGTGCCAGCAGTTTTGGGCTAGCGGGAGGCACGCAGTATTTT
TRBV27	.	TRBJ2-3	.	CASSFRRSTDTQYF	TGTGCCAGCAGTTTCCGGCGGAGCACAGATACGCAGTATTTT
TRBV7-2	.	TRBJ2-6	.	CASSLAPQGSGANVLTF	TGTGCCAGCAGCTTAGCGCCTCAGGGGTCCGGGGCCAACGTCCTGACTTTC
TRBV29-1	.	TRBJ1-5	TRBD1	CSVGETGGNQPQHF	TGCAGCGTTGGCGAGACAGGGGGCAATCAGCCCCAGCATTTT